The 23 T cell receptor beta chains presented below share a single source sample, sequenced in a study of blood T cell repertoires in COVID-19. TCRdb's copy holds only in-frame clones and misses some; the assay was immunoSEQ multiplex PCR. The sample includes under 200,000 clones, about 91% seen only once; the top ten take roughly 0.77%. The source material was PBMCs or T cells enriched from blood (not recorded which). The receptors come from a woman aged 18-29 years who had recovered from COVID-19.

The CDR3 sequence: CASSPGTSGSGEGGGEQFF. CDR3 nucleotides: TGTGCCAGCTCACCAGGGACTAGCGGGAGTGGCGAAGGAGGTGGTGAGCAGTTCTTC. The chain uses TRBV18 and TRBJ2-1; 14 bases are shared with TRBD2. CDR1 is KGHSH, CDR2 LQKENI, per germline. The CDR3 spans 19 residues. The V gene end was trimmed by 2 bases and the J gene end by 9 bases; junction bases not matched to a gene: 15.

The chain combines TRBV18 with TRBJ2-1; 11 nucleotides agree with TRBD1. CDR3 length: 18 amino acids. Trimming took 3 bases from V and 0 from J; bases not matched to a gene: 7. Germline CDR1 KGHSH, CDR2 LQKENI. The CDR3 here is CASSPDRGPNSSYNEQFF. Here the CDR3 DNA reads TGTGCCAGCTCACCGGACAGGGGGCCTAACAGCTCCTACAATGAGCAGTTCTTC.

The J gene is TRBJ1-2, the V gene TRBV28; D possibly corresponds to TRBD1 (6 bases). This CDR3 contains 13 residues. Germline-derived CDR1 and CDR2 are MDHEN and SYDVKM. The V end was cut by 8 bases, the J end by 3 bases, with 13 bases between. For the CDR3, the DNA is TGTGCCAGCGGGGGGGGGCAACACTATGGCTACACCTTC. Translated, it gives CASGGGQHYGYTF.

The V and J genes are TRBV18 and TRBJ1-6; a possible D gene is TRBD1 (6 bases). Germline-derived CDR1 and CDR2 are KGHSH and LQKENI. Between the trimmed V and J ends, which lost 3 bases and 8 bases, there was a span of 14 bases. CDR3 length: 15 amino acids. In nucleotides, the CDR3 is TGTGCCAGCTCACCCTCCCCAGGGGCCGATTCACCCCTCCACTTT. This codes for CASSPSPGADSPLHF.

The rearrangement joins TRBV28 to TRBJ2-3, with 7 positions matching TRBD1. The CDR3 spans 14 residues. CDR1 is MDHEN, CDR2 SYDVKM, per germline. After removal of 5 bases from V and 0 bases from J, the junction contained 2 bases not matched to a gene. This chain's CDR3 is CASSDRVSTDTQYF. The CDR3 bases are TGTGCCAGCAGTGACAGGGTCAGCACAGATACGCAGTATTTT. The full variable domain, its missing parts supplied by reference TRBV28 and TRBJ2-3, is DVKVTQSSRYLVKRTGEKVFLECVQDMDHENMFWYRQDPGLGLRLIYFSYDVKMKEKGDIPEGYSVSREKKERFSLILESASTNQTSMYLCASSDRVSTDTQYFGPGTRLTVL.

This clone was counted once. The V call is TRBV9, the J call TRBJ2-1; 11 positions agree with TRBD1. Germline lookup yields CDR1 SGDLS and CDR2 YYNGEE. V dropped 0 bases and J dropped 3; count of bases not matched to a gene: 2. CDR3 size: 16 residues. The CDR3 DNA follows: TGTGCCAGCAGCGTAGTGGGACAGGGGGACTACAATGAGCAGTTCTTC. Translating gives CASSVVGQGDYNEQFF. Drawing the rest from reference TRBV9 and TRBJ2-1, the complete variable domain is DSGVTQTPKHLITATGQRVTLRCSPRSGDLSVYWYQQSLDQGLQFLIQYYNGEERAKGNILERFSAQQFPDLHSELNLSSLELGDSALYFCASSVVGQGDYNEQFFGPGTRLTVL.

This clone appeared a few times. The chain links TRBV6-2 or TRBV6-3 to TRBJ1-1; D is undetermined. In germline, CDR1 is MNHEY, CDR2 SVGEGT. With 5 bases removed from V and 10 bases from J, the gap between germline ends came to 26 bases. CDR3 length equals 16 residues. The chain's CDR3 is CASSPLRREGRVGAFF. Here the CDR3 DNA reads TGTGCCAGCAGTCCACTTAGAAGGGAGGGTAGGGTCGGAGCTTTCTTT.

The chain employs TRBV3-1 (or the pseudogene TRBV3-2) and TRBJ2-1, with 8 nucleotides matching TRBD2. The trim removed 3 bases at V and 5 bases at J, leaving 6 bases unmatched. The CDR3 extends over 15 amino acids. Germline CDR1 reads LGHDT; CDR2 reads YNNKEL (reference sequence). Written as DNA, the CDR3 is TGTGCCAGCAGCCATGTCCCGCGGGAGGACAATGAGCAGTTCTTC. It is translated as CASSHVPREDNEQFF.

The chain combines TRBV28 with TRBJ1-2, with D uncertain. The ends were cut back, 0 bases at V and 4 bases at J, with 9 bases in the middle. Germline V CDR1 and CDR2: MDHEN, SYDVKM. The CDR3 sequence is 14 residues long. The DNA for the CDR3 is TGTGCCAGCAGTTTATGGGGAGAAGGCTATGGCTACACCTTC. This codes for CASSLWGEGYGYTF.

The CDR3 here is CASSLSRNTDTQYF. The CDR3 DNA reads as TGTGCCAGCAGCTTATCGAGGAACACAGATACGCAGTATTTT. The rearrangement links TRBV7-8 to TRBJ2-3; D unresolved. Germline V gene lookup returns CDR1 SGHVS and CDR2 FQNEAQ. With 2 bases removed from V and 2 bases from J, the gap between germline ends came to 8 bases. The CDR3 runs 14 residues. Filled out from reference TRBV7-8 and TRBJ2-3, the complete variable domain reads GAGVSQSPRYKVAKRGQDVALRCDPISGHVSLFWYQQALGQGPEFLTYFQNEAQLDKSGLPSDRFFAERPEGSVSTLKIQRTQQEDSAVYLCASSLSRNTDTQYFGPGTRLTVL.

The J gene is TRBJ1-5, the V gene TRBV23-1; D possibly corresponds to TRBD1 (5 bases). TRBV23-1 is an open reading frame whose function is uncertain. Trimming shortened V by 2 bases and J by 3 bases, and 14 bases separated the two germline ends. This CDR3 is built from 16 residues. The CDR3 region has the DNA TGCGCCAGCAGTCAACCCCAGGGTGGTCCCAATCAGCCCCAGCATTTT. Its protein product is CASSQPQGGPNQPQHF.

The chain recombines TRBV5-8 with TRBJ1-2; tentative D call: TRBD1 (5 bases). V lost 7 bases to trimming and J lost 6 bases, with 16 bases between them. Germline values: CDR1 SGHTS, CDR2 YDEGEE. The CDR3 covers 13 residues. The chain's CDR3 is CASCYTGTNGYTF. The CDR3 DNA sequence: TGTGCCAGCTGCTATACAGGCACTAATGGCTACACCTTC.

This chain connects TRBV19 to TRBJ2-7; 9 bases match TRBD2. There are 20 residues in the CDR3. V lost 2 bases and J lost 5; bases outside the gene matches: 22. CDR1 and CDR2 from the germline V gene are LNHDA and SQIVND (reference sequence). The CDR3 DNA sequence: TGTGCCAGTAGTATAACGGGACCCCTGAGAGAGCGGGAGGTAGGGGACGAGCAGTACTTC. It is translated as CASSITGPLREREVGDEQYF.

The count of this clone is one. The rearrangement joins TRBV11-3 to TRBJ2-1, with D hard to call. Germline CDR1 and CDR2: SGHNT and YENEEA. The CDR3 contains 14 residues. V was cut by 0 bases and J by 2 bases, with 5 bases left in between. CDR3: CASSLDSTYNEQFF. The CDR3 DNA sequence: TGTGCCAGCAGCTTAGATAGTACCTACAATGAGCAGTTCTTC.

The rearrangement uses TRBV11-2 and TRBJ2-7; D gene unclear. This CDR3 comprises 14 residues. The V end was cut by 0 bases, the J end by 7 bases, with 13 bases between. CDR1 is SGHAT, CDR2 FQNNGV, per germline. As DNA, the CDR3 is TGTGCCAGCAGCTTAGATACGGCTAGAAGGGAGCAGTACTTC. Residues: CASSLDTARREQYF.

V usage is TRBV28 and J usage is TRBJ2-3, with D possibly matching TRBD1 (6 bases). The germline CDR1 and CDR2 sequences are MDHEN and SYDVKM. V was trimmed by 3 bases and J by 2 bases, leaving 15 bases between them. The CDR3 is 16 amino acids. The CDR3 nucleotides are TGTGCCAGCAGTTTCCGGGGACAAGCACTCACAGATACGCAGTATTTT. It specifies CASSFRGQALTDTQYF.

In this sample, this clone turned up once. The chain uses TRBV19 and TRBJ1-1; D perhaps matches TRBD1 (6 bases). Per the germline V gene, CDR1 is LNHDA and CDR2 is SQIVND (reference sequence). The V end was cut by 3 bases, the J end by 4 bases, with 18 bases between. This CDR3 comprises 16 residues. CDR3 DNA: TGTGCCAGTAGTATGATGGTACAGGGACCCGTCACTGAAGCTTTCTTT. Translating it yields CASSMMVQGPVTEAFF.

The CDR3 DNA reads TGTGCCAGCCTCCGACAGGGTGATAATTCACCCCTCCACTTT. This gives the protein CASLRQGDNSPLHF. The chain combines TRBV2 with TRBJ1-6, with TRBD1 identical over 7 bases. CDR3 length: 14 residues. Germline CDR1 SNHLY, CDR2 FYNNEI. V lost 8 bases to trimming and J lost 5 bases; unmatched junction nucleotides: 6.

The V and J genes are TRBV9 and TRBJ2-1; D is uncertain. Germline V lookup: CDR1 SGDLS, CDR2 YYNGEE. The CDR3 loop spans 18 amino acids. The V and J ends lost 3 bases and 4 bases respectively, with 23 bases between them. The CDR3: CASSATESLFSGYNEQFF. The DNA for the CDR3 is TGTGCCAGCAGCGCCACAGAATCTCTTTTCTCTGGGTACAATGAGCAGTTCTTC. Full variable domain (rest looked up from reference TRBV9 and TRBJ2-1): DSGVTQTPKHLITATGQRVTLRCSPRSGDLSVYWYQQSLDQGLQFLIQYYNGEERAKGNILERFSAQQFPDLHSELNLSSLELGDSALYFCASSATESLFSGYNEQFFGPGTRLTVL.

This sequence joins TRBV27 and TRBJ2-7; maybe TRBD1 (5 bases). The CDR3 extends over 15 amino acids. Trimming took 1 base from V and 3 from J, leaving 13 bases between them. Germline V gene lookup returns CDR1 MNHEY and CDR2 SMNVEV (reference sequence). The CDR3 loop reads CASSLFSGIDYEQYF. CDR3 coding DNA: TGTGCCAGCAGTTTATTTTCAGGGATCGACTACGAGCAGTACTTC.

CDR3 protein: CASSALQGARYTQYF. The CDR3 nucleotides read TGTGCCAGCAGCGCCTTACAGGGGGCGAGGTATACGCAGTATTTT. The chain links TRBV9 to TRBJ2-3; TRBD1 matches 9 bases. Looked up from germline, CDR1 is SGDLS and CDR2 is YYNGEE. Trimming removed 3 bases from V and 7 bases from J; junction bases left unmatched: 9. The CDR3 is 15 amino acids.

V and J are TRBV18 and TRBJ2-7, with 7 bases matching TRBD2. The CDR3 contains 15 residues. Losses at the gene ends were 3 bases for V and 2 bases for J; bases not matched to a gene: 7. The germline V gene encodes CDR1 KGHSH and CDR2 LQKENI. The DNA of the CDR3 is TGTGCCAGCTCACCTATTTCCAGCGGGACCTACGAGCAGTACTTC. Translation gives CASSPISSGTYEQYF.

The chain uses TRBV9 and TRBJ2-3; a weak D match, TRBD2 (5 bases). V lost 1 base, J lost 0 bases, and 9 bases lay in between. The germline CDR1 and CDR2 sequences are SGDLS and YYNGEE. This CDR3 is built from 15 residues. Written as DNA, the CDR3 is TGTGCCAGCAGCGTAAGCGGCCCTAGCACAGATACGCAGTATTTT. It translates to CASSVSGPSTDTQYF.